This is a list of T cell receptor beta chains from one sample in a study of neoadjuvant anti-PD-1 for oral cavity cancer. This table comes from immunoSEQ multiplex PCR, and its TCRdb copy is limited to in-frame clones, with some not included. The data hold approximately 72,000 clones, with about 86% observed a single time. Material: PBMCs, obtained before nivolumab (anti-PD-1) treatment. The receptors derive from a person aged 40 to 85 with oral cavity squamous cell carcinoma. CDR3s include the opening cysteine and the closing phenylalanine or tryptophan. The order of the fields is V gene, J gene, D gene, clone size, CDR3 DNA, CDR3 protein. A D gene is named only where the DNA matches it firmly. Not all rows give a size; the values are once, few, many and, for expanded clones, a class.

TRBV6-1	TRBJ2-5	TRBD1	.	TGTGCCACCGGGAGGGGACAGGGGTCGGAGACCCAGTACTTC	CATGRGQGSETQYF
TRBV7-9	TRBJ2-5	.	few	TGTGCCAGCAGCTTCAATTCAGGGATGAGGGAGACCCAGTACTTC	CASSFNSGMRETQYF
TRBV19	TRBJ1-2	.	few	TGTGCCAGTAGTATATCATCCCGAGGGACTATAAACTATGGCTACACCTTC	CASSISSRGTINYGYTF
TRBV5-1	TRBJ1-6	.	.	TGCGCCAGCAGCCTCTTCTTGAGCTCCTATAATTCACCCCTCCACTTT	CASSLFLSSYNSPLHF
TRBV6-5	TRBJ1-1	TRBD1	few	TGTGCCAGCTTCCCTCTGGGACAGGGGGGCACTGAAGCTTTCTTT	CASFPLGQGGTEAFF
TRBV7-2	TRBJ1-4	.	.	TGTGCCAGCAGCCTGACAGAAATTAATGAAAAACTGTTTTTT	CASSLTEINEKLFF
TRBV7-9	TRBJ2-1	TRBD2	.	TGTGCCAGCAGCCTCTTAGCGGGAGTCTACAATGAGCAGTTCTTC	CASSLLAGVYNEQFF
TRBV19	TRBJ2-7	.	.	TGTGCCAGTACCTCCACGATCGGGACCTACTACGAGCAGTACTTC	CASTSTIGTYYEQYF
TRBV2	TRBJ1-5	.	.	TGTGCCAGCAGTGGGCAGGGAATGTATCAGCCCCAGCATTTT	CASSGQGMYQPQHF
TRBV28	TRBJ1-1	TRBD1	.	TGTGCCAGCAGTTTGCCCTCCGGGACAGGGAACACTGAAGCTTTCTTT	CASSLPSGTGNTEAFF
TRBV9	TRBJ1-4	.	.	TGTGCCAGCAGCCCCACCCCGGCAACTAATGAAAAACTGTTTTTT	CASSPTPATNEKLFF
TRBV5-6	TRBJ2-7	.	.	TGTGCCAGCAGCCAATCAGCCGCGAGCGGCTTATGGACCTACGAGCAGTACTTC	CASSQSAASGLWTYEQYF
TRBV10-3	TRBJ1-5	.	.	TGTGCCATCAGTGAGGAAGAAAATCAGCCCCAGCATTTT	CAISEEENQPQHF
TRBV28	TRBJ2-7	.	.	TGTGCCAGCAGTTTAAGCGGAGGCCCCTACGAGCAGTACTTC	CASSLSGGPYEQYF
TRBV10-3	TRBJ1-1	.	.	TGTGCCATAAAAAACGGCCTCCAAAGGACTGAAGCTTTCTTT	CAIKNGLQRTEAFF
TRBV29-1	TRBJ2-3	.	.	TGCAGCGTTGGGGGGGGGACAGTGAGCACAGATACGCAGTATTTT	CSVGGGTVSTDTQYF
TRBV7-7	TRBJ2-7	TRBD1	.	TGTGCTAGCAGCCTTAATCCGGGACAGGGCGAGCAGTACTTC	CASSLNPGQGEQYF
TRBV19	TRBJ1-1	.	.	TGTGCCACCCGGTTTGCGGGGGAGATGAGCACTGAAGCTTTCTTT	CATRFAGEMSTEAFF
TRBV10-2	TRBJ2-1	.	.	TGCGCCAGCAGTGAGTCTTCACTGGAGCAGTTCTTC	CASSESSLEQFF
TRBV30	TRBJ1-2	.	.	TGTGCCTGGAGTTCCCCGCCGGGGGCGCGGTATGGCTACACCTTC	CAWSSPPGARYGYTF
TRBV25-1	TRBJ1-1	TRBD1	.	TGTGCCAGCAGTGTCCAGTTGACAGGGGTAACTGAAGCTTTCTTT	CASSVQLTGVTEAFF
TRBV28	TRBJ2-7	.	.	TGTGCCAGCCCAGCTTTAAATTCTACCTACGAGCAGTACTTC	CASPALNSTYEQYF
TRBV6-1	TRBJ1-1	TRBD1	.	TGTGCCAGCAGGAGTACAGGGGTGTTCGCTGAAGCTTTCTTT	CASRSTGVFAEAFF
TRBV11-2	TRBJ2-1	.	.	TGTGCCAGCAGCTTAGGGAACTCCTACAATGAGCAGTTCTTC	CASSLGNSYNEQFF
TRBV11-1	TRBJ2-7	TRBD1	.	TGTGCCAGCAGCTCCTACAGGGGCAAGTACGAGCAGTACTTC	CASSSYRGKYEQYF
TRBV4-2	TRBJ2-7	TRBD1	.	TGTGCCAGCAGCCCAGGGGGAACCCCCTACGAGCAGTACTTC	CASSPGGTPYEQYF
TRBV6-4	TRBJ1-1	.	.	TGTGCCAGCAGTGACCAGCCGAACACTGAAGCTTTCTTT	CASSDQPNTEAFF
TRBV7-8	TRBJ2-7	.	.	TGTGCCAGCATCCTAAACCCCGACGGATCACCCGCGGGCGAGCAGTACTTC	CASILNPDGSPAGEQYF
TRBV2	TRBJ2-2	.	.	TGTGCCAGCAGTCTTCAGGGGGGAACCGGGGAGCTGTTTTTT	CASSLQGGTGELFF
TRBV12-5	TRBJ2-7	TRBD1	few	TGTGCTAGTGGTTTGGCCCAGGGGGTTTTAGGGTACGAGCAGTACTTC	CASGLAQGVLGYEQYF
TRBV10-1	TRBJ1-2	.	.	TGCACCAGCAGTCCCGACAGGTCCTATGGCTACACCTTC	CTSSPDRSYGYTF
TRBV10-3	TRBJ2-2	.	once	TGTGCCATCAGTGGGGGGAAGAACACCGGGGAGCTGTTTTTT	CAISGGKNTGELFF
TRBV7-8	TRBJ1-1	TRBD1	.	TGTGCCAGCAGCAAGGGGACAGAAGAAGCTTTCTTT	CASSKGTEEAFF
TRBV12-2	TRBJ2-7	.	.	TGTGCAAGTCGCTTAGCGGGGGAGCAGTACTTC	CASRLAGEQYF
TRBV5-5	TRBJ1-1	.	.	TGTGCCAGCAGCTTGGAAGGGACCCCCCGGTACACTGAAGCTTTCTTT	CASSLEGTPRYTEAFF
TRBV19	TRBJ1-5	.	.	TGTGCCGTGGGTTGGGCAGGGAATCAGCCCCAGCATTTT	CAVGWAGNQPQHF
TRBV7-9	TRBJ2-3	.	.	TGTGCCAGCAGCCCCTGGCCAGATACGCAGTATTTT	CASSPWPDTQYF
TRBV19	TRBJ2-5	.	.	TGTGCCAGTAGCCCGGACATCCAAGAGACCCAGTACTTC	CASSPDIQETQYF
TRBV9	TRBJ2-5	.	.	TGTGCCAGCAGCGCGGAGGGGGAGACCCAGTACTTC	CASSAEGETQYF
TRBV11-3	TRBJ2-3	.	.	TGTGCCAGCAGCCCCGGAACAGGGATAGATGATACGCAGTATTTT	CASSPGTGIDDTQYF
TRBV11-2	TRBJ2-2	.	once	TGTGCCAGCAGCCTAAGGCAGACCGGGGAGCTGTTTTTT	CASSLRQTGELFF
TRBV5-4	TRBJ2-3	.	once	TGTGCCAGCAGCTTGGTAGCGGACGGGCTGGCAGATACGCAGTATTTT	CASSLVADGLADTQYF
TRBV5-1	TRBJ1-2	.	.	TGCGCCAGCCCCATCGGGGCCTCAACCTTC	CASPIGASTF
TRBV28	TRBJ2-2	TRBD1	.	TGTGCCAGCTGCATTGGACAGGGGGCTCGAGGGGAGCTGTTTTTT	CASCIGQGARGELFF
TRBV30	TRBJ2-7	.	.	TGTGCCTGGAGTCCCTCCCGGGGGCATAGCTCCTACGAGCAGTACTTC	CAWSPSRGHSSYEQYF
TRBV2	TRBJ1-2	.	.	TGTGCCAGCAGTGTGGAACGGGCTAACTATGGCTACACCTTC	CASSVERANYGYTF
TRBV6-1	TRBJ1-2	.	.	TGTGCCAGCAGGGTCGGGACTCAGGACAGCTATGGCTACACCTTC	CASRVGTQDSYGYTF
TRBV18	TRBJ2-5	.	.	TGTGCCAGCTCACCACCGGGTGTACAGGAGACCCAGTACTTC	CASSPPGVQETQYF
TRBV5-1	TRBJ2-7	.	.	TGCGCCAGCAGCTCTACCTACGAGCAGTACTTC	CASSSTYEQYF
TRBV30	TRBJ2-7	TRBD2	.	TGTGCCTGGATAAACAAGCGGGAGTACTCGCACGAGCAGTACTTC	CAWINKREYSHEQYF
TRBV29-1	TRBJ2-1	.	.	TGCAGCGGGCTCTTGGACACCTACAATGAGCAGTTCTTC	CSGLLDTYNEQFF
TRBV6-1	TRBJ2-5	.	.	TGTGCCAGCAGTGAAATAAACTATGGGGAGACCCAGTACTTC	CASSEINYGETQYF
TRBV5-1	TRBJ1-3	TRBD1	.	TGCGCCAGCAGCCAAGGGACAGACTCTGGAAACACCATATATTTT	CASSQGTDSGNTIYF